Below are 21 T cell receptor beta chains sequenced from a single sample in a study of blood T cell repertoires in COVID-19. The data were produced by immunoSEQ multiplex PCR, yet TCRdb's version contains in-frame clones alone and is incomplete. The repertoire has more than 300,000 clones, about 90% of them found once; the top ten carry 1.5% to 2%. The material sequenced was peripheral blood. These receptors were taken from a woman aged 30 to 39 with COVID-19, enrolled during active disease.

The chain combines TRBV15 with TRBJ2-7; 7 bases map to TRBD1. Trimming cost V 4 bases and J 5 bases; bases outside gene matches: 8. The V gene's germline CDR1 is LNHNV and CDR2 YYDKDF (reference sequence). The CDR3 covers 14 residues. The CDR3: CATSIYRGADEQYF. CDR3 nucleotide sequence: TGTGCCACCAGCATCTACAGGGGAGCCGACGAGCAGTACTTC.

V and J are TRBV24-1 and TRBJ2-1; 12 bases line up with TRBD2. The J segment lost 9 bases and the V segment lost 1 base, leaving 9 bases of the junction unmatched. This CDR3 is built from 17 residues. Germline lookup yields CDR1 KGHDR and CDR2 SFDVKD. The CDR3 DNA is TGTGCCACCAGTGATTTAGCGTCTAGCGGGGGGGGAAGTGAGCAGTTCTTC. It encodes CATSDLASSGGGSEQFF.

The chain employs TRBV11-3 and TRBJ2-3; 7 nucleotides match TRBD2. The CDR3 extends over 14 amino acids. The ends lost 3 bases at V and 6 bases at J; junction bases unmatched: 6. Germline-derived CDR1 and CDR2 are SGHNT and YENEEA. This chain's CDR3 is CASSFGGFTDTQYF. The CDR3 DNA is TGTGCCAGCAGCTTCGGGGGGTTTACGGATACGCAGTATTTT.

The chain uses TRBV10-3 and TRBJ1-1; 7 nucleotides align to TRBD1. This CDR3 is built from 15 residues. V dropped 5 bases and J dropped 4; count of bases not matched to a gene: 10. The germline CDR1 and CDR2 sequences are ENHRY and SYGVKD. The CDR3 sequence: CAISPIGGQRTEAFF. In nucleotides, the CDR3 is TGTGCCATCAGTCCCATCGGGGGACAGCGCACTGAAGCTTTCTTT.

The V call is TRBV14, the J call TRBJ2-5; 7 positions agree with TRBD2. This CDR3 spans 15 amino acids. The germline CDR1 and CDR2 sequences are SGHDN and FVKESK. Trimming removed 4 bases from V and 5 bases from J; junction bases left unmatched: 10. The CDR3 region is CASSPPGRAGETQYF. Written as DNA, the CDR3 is TGTGCCAGCAGCCCACCAGGGAGGGCAGGGGAGACCCAGTACTTC.

V usage is TRBV28 and J usage is TRBJ1-6; 8 nucleotides match TRBD1. CDR3 size: 15 residues. Germline CDR1 is MDHEN and CDR2 is SYDVKM. Germline trimming cut 5 bases from V and 7 bases from J; bases unmatched to any gene: 7. CDR3 in amino acids: CASSEDRGGNSPLHF. The DNA for the CDR3 is TGTGCCAGCAGTGAAGACAGGGGTGGCAATTCACCCCTCCACTTT.

The chain employs TRBV2 and TRBJ1-2; D is ambiguous. In germline, CDR1 is SNHLY, CDR2 FYNNEI. V lost 6 bases to trimming and J lost 7 bases, with 6 bases between them. The length of the CDR3 is 10 residues. The CDR3 nucleotides are TGTGCCAGCAGGGAGGCTGGCTACACCTTC. Translating it yields CASREAGYTF.

The rearrangement uses TRBV12-5 and TRBJ2-1, with 7 positions matching TRBD1. V gave up 6 bases and J gave up 6 bases; unmatched junction bases: 5. The germline V gene encodes CDR1 LGHNT and CDR2 FRNRAP. The CDR3 covers 13 residues. The CDR3 reads CASGNGTVNEQFF. In DNA, the CDR3 is TGTGCTAGTGGCAATGGGACAGTCAATGAGCAGTTCTTC. The complete variable domain, with remaining parts taken from reference TRBV12-5 and TRBJ2-1, reads DARVTQTPRHKVTEMGQEVTMRCQPILGHNTVFWYRQTMMQGLELLAYFRNRAPLDDSGMPKDRFSAEMPDATLATLKIQPSEPRDSAVYFCASGNGTVNEQFFGPGTRLTVL.

V gene TRBV11-3 combines with J gene TRBJ2-1; a possible D gene is TRBD2 (5 bases). Germline lookup yields CDR1 SGHNT and CDR2 YENEEA. This CDR3 comprises 14 residues. V lost 5 bases, J lost 6 bases, and 14 bases lay in between. For the CDR3, the DNA is TGTGCCAGCAGCCCCGCCGGGGTTCTCAATGAGCAGTTCTTC. Amino acid sequence: CASSPAGVLNEQFF.

This rearrangement joins TRBV29-1 to TRBJ2-2, with 7 bases identical to TRBD1. J gave up 7 bases and V 7 bases, and 6 bases lay outside the gene matches. The CDR3 contains 12 residues. Per the germline V gene, CDR1 is SQVTM and CDR2 is ANQGSEA. The CDR3 here is CSAVTGVGELFF. The DNA for the CDR3 is TGCAGCGCCGTAACAGGGGTCGGGGAGCTGTTTTTT.

The chain joins TRBV5-1 to TRBJ1-4; a possible D gene is TRBD1 (5 bases). Per germline, CDR1 SGHRS and CDR2 YFSETQ. Deletions cut 0 bases from V and 2 bases from J, with 8 bases between. The CDR3 is made up of 15 amino acids. The CDR3 region is CASSLVGATNEKLFF. The DNA of the CDR3 is TGCGCCAGCAGCTTGGTAGGGGCGACTAATGAAAAACTGTTTTTT.

This clone was recorded only once. V is TRBV6-1 and J is TRBJ1-2; D call uncertain. The CDR3 totals 15 residues. Germline V CDR1 and CDR2: MNHNS, SASEGT. V was cut by 0 bases and J by 4 bases, with 12 bases left in between. CDR3 sequence (DNA): TGTGCCAGCAGTGAAGCGCACAGCGGTTCCTATGGCTACACCTTC. Its protein product is CASSEAHSGSYGYTF.

The chain couples TRBV6-5 to TRBJ1-3, with D uncertain. From germline, CDR1 is MNHEY and CDR2 SVGAGI. The CDR3 extends over 16 amino acids. The V end was cut by 0 bases, the J end by 4 bases, with 13 bases between. For the CDR3, the DNA is TGTGCCAGCAGTTACTCGAGGGCGGGGATCGGAAACACCATATATTTT. This gives the protein CASSYSRAGIGNTIYF.

The chain combines TRBV4-2 with TRBJ1-3; D ambiguous. Trimming stripped 0 bases from V and 2 bases from J, with 11 bases between. CDR1 LGHNA and CDR2 YNFKEQ come from the germline V gene. This CDR3 is 16 amino acids long. The CDR3 sequence is CASSQDLTATGNTIYF. The CDR3 DNA reads TGTGCCAGCAGCCAAGATCTCACAGCAACTGGAAACACCATATATTTT.

The genes are TRBV5-6 and TRBJ2-2; TRBD1 matches 9 bases. Trimming removed 1 base from V and 5 bases from J; junction bases left unmatched: 6. CDR1 SGHDT and CDR2 YYEEEE come from the germline V gene. The CDR3 consists of 16 residues. This CDR3 reads CASSLTGGIGTGELFF. The CDR3 nucleotides are TGTGCCAGCAGCTTGACAGGGGGCATCGGGACCGGGGAGCTGTTTTTT.

This clone was seen once. The genes are TRBV5-1 and TRBJ1-1; TRBD1 is a possible D gene (5 bases). Between the trimmed V and J ends, which lost 4 bases and 7 bases, there was a span of 17 bases. Germline loops: CDR1 SGHRS, CDR2 YFSETQ. The CDR3 totals 14 residues. CDR3 protein: CASSAGRSRIEAFF. The CDR3 region has the DNA TGCGCCAGCAGCGCGGGACGGAGCCGTATTGAAGCTTTCTTT. Full variable domain (missing parts from reference TRBV5-1 and TRBJ1-1): KAGVTQTPRYLIKTRGQQVTLSCSPISGHRSVSWYQQTPGQGLQFLFEYFSETQRNKGNFPGRFSGRQFSNSRSEMNVSTLELGDSALYLCASSAGRSRIEAFFGQGTRLTVV.

This chain joins TRBV5-8 and TRBJ1-3, with 8 nucleotides matching TRBD1. The germline CDR1 and CDR2 sequences are SGHTS and YDEGEE. The V segment lost 5 bases and the J segment 4 bases; nucleotides outside the gene matches: 5. The CDR3 contains 14 residues. DNA of the CDR3: TGTGCCAGCAGTTCGGACAGGGAGGGAAACACCATATATTTT. As protein: CASSSDREGNTIYF.

The chain uses TRBV7-2 and TRBJ2-7; D is perhaps TRBD1 (5 bases). V lost 3 bases and J lost 6, with 9 bases in between. In germline, CDR1 is SGHTA, CDR2 FQGNSA. This CDR3 spans 12 amino acids. CDR3 in amino acids: CASSFGQSEQYF. For the CDR3, the DNA is TGTGCCAGCAGCTTTGGACAAAGCGAGCAGTACTTC.

This clone has a single count. The chain is built from TRBV7-9 and TRBJ2-7; 10 positions match TRBD2. J lost 5 bases, V lost 5 bases, and 12 bases had no gene match. The CDR3 spans 16 residues. Germline V gives CDR1 SEHNR, CDR2 FQNEAQ (reference sequence). CDR3 amino acids: CASSPQSTSGFHEQYV. CDR3 nucleotides: TGTGCCAGCAGCCCCCAGTCGACTAGCGGGTTCCACGAGCAGTACGTC.

The J gene is TRBJ2-7, the V gene TRBV11-3; D is possibly TRBD1 (5 bases). In germline, CDR1 is SGHNT, CDR2 YENEEA. V lost 3 bases and J lost 0, with 12 bases in between. CDR3 length equals 15 residues. The CDR3 DNA is TGTGCCAGCAGCTTTCAGGGATCCCCCTCCTACGAGCAGTACTTC. Protein sequence: CASSFQGSPSYEQYF.

The rearrangement links TRBV6-5 to TRBJ1-4; the D gene is possibly TRBD1 (5 bases). Germline V CDR1 and CDR2: MNHEY, SVGAGI. CDR3 length: 15 amino acids. Trimming shortened V by 4 bases and J by 0 bases, and 9 bases separated the two germline ends. The CDR3 DNA follows: TGTGCCAGCAGTTTCGCGGGGGCAACTAATGAAAAACTGTTTTTT. It encodes CASSFAGATNEKLFF.